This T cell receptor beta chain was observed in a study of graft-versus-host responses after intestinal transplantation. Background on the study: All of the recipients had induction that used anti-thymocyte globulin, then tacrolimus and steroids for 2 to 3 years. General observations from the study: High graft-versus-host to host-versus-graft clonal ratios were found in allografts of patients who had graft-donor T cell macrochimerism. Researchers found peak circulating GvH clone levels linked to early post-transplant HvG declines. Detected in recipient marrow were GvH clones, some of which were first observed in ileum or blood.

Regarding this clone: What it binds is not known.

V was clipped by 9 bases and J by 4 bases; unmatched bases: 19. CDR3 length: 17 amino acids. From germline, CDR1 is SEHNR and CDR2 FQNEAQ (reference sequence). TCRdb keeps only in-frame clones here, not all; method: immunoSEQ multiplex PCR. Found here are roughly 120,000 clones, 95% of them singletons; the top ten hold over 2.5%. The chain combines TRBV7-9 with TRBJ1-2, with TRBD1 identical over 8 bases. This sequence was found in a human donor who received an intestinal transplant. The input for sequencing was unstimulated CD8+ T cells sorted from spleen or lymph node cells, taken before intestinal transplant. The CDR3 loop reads CASQPIRQGKKRYGYTF. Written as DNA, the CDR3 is TGTGCCAGTCAACCCATCAGACAGGGGAAAAAGCGCTATGGCTACACCTTC.